In its sample, the clone carrying this TCR beta chain was seen many times. The sample is drawn from a study of human T cells and chemical hapten exposure. The time point was: healthy volunteer bleed at 2 weeks. The starting material, unfractionated whole blood, was used for total RNA extraction. TCRdb re-analysed the RACE reads in MiXCR, keeping a single row per CDR3 protein. The table shows approximately 45,000 distinct CDR3 sequences, with approximately 4.7% occurring only once. With 4 bases removed from V and 1 base from J, the gap between germline ends came to 16 bases. The CDR3 extends over 15 amino acids. CDR1 DFQATT and CDR2 SNEGSKA come from the germline V gene (reference sequence).

Sample: whole blood. This TCR was sampled from a female donor in good health. Some clones in this sample may be carry-over from other donors' samples. The J gene is TRBJ1-2, the V gene TRBV20-1, with a weak D call TRBD1 (5 bases). The CDR3 loop is CSATGGGDLNYGYTF. CDR3 nucleotide sequence: TGCAGTGCTACGGGGGGGGGAGACCTTAACTATGGCTACACCTTC.